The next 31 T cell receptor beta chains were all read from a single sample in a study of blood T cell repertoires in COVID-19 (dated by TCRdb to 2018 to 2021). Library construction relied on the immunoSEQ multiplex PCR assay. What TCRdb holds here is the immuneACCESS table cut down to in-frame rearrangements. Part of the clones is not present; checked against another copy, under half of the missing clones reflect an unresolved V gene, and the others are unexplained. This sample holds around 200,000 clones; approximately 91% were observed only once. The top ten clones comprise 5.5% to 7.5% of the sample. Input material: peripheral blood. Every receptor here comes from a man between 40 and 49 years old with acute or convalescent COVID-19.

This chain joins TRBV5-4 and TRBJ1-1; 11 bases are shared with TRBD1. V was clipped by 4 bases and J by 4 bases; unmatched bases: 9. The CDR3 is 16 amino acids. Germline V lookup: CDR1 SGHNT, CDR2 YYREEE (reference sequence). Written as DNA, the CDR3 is TGTGCCAGCAGCCCCAGGACAGGGGGCTTGGGCACTGAAGCTTTCTTT. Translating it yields CASSPRTGGLGTEAFF.

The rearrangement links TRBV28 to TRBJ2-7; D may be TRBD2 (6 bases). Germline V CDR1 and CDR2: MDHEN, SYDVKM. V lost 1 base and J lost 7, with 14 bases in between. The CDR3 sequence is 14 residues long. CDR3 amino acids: CASSLSGLMREQYF. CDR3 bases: TGTGCCAGCAGTTTATCTGGACTAATGAGGGAGCAGTACTTC.

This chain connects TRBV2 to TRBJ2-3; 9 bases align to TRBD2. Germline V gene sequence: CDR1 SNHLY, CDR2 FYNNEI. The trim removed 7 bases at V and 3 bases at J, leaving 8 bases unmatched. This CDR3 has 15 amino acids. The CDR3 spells CASILISGGTDTQYF. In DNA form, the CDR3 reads TGTGCCAGCATACTTATTAGCGGGGGAACAGATACGCAGTATTTT.

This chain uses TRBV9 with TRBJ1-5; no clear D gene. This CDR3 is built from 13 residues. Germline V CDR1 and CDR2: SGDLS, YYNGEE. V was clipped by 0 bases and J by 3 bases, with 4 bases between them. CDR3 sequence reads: CASSVDYNQPQHF. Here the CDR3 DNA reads TGTGCCAGCAGCGTAGATTACAATCAGCCCCAGCATTTT.

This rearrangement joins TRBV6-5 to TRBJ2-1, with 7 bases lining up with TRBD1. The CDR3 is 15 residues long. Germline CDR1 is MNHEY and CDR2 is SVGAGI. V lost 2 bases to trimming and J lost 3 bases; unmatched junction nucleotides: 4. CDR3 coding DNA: TGTGCCAGCAGTTACCGCCGGACAGGCTACAATGAGCAGTTCTTC. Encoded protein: CASSYRRTGYNEQFF.

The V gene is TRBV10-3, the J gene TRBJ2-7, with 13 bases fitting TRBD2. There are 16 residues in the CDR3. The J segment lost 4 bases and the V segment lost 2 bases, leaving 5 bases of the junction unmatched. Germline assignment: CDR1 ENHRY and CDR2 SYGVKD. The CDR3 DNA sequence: TGTGCCATCAGTGAGGGACTAGCGGGGGTTACGTACGAGCAGTACTTC. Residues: CAISEGLAGVTYEQYF.

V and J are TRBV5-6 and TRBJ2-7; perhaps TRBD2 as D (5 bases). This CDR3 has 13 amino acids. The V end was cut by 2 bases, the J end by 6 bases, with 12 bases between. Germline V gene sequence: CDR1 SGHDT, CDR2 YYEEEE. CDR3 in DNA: TGTGCCAGCAGCTTCCGGGATCGGGGCGAGCAGTACTTC. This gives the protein CASSFRDRGEQYF.

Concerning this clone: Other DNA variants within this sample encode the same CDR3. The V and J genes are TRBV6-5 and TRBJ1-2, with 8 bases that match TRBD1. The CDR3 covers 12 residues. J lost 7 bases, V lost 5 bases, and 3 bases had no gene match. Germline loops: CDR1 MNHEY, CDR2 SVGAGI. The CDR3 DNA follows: TGTGCCAGCAGTCTGACAGGGGTTGGCTACACCTTC. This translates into CASSLTGVGYTF.

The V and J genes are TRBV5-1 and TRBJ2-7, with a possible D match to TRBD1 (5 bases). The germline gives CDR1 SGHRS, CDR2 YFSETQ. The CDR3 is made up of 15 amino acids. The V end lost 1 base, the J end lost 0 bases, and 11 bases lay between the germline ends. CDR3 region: CASSLSGASSYEQYF. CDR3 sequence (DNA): TGCGCCAGCAGCTTGTCTGGGGCGAGCTCCTACGAGCAGTACTTC.

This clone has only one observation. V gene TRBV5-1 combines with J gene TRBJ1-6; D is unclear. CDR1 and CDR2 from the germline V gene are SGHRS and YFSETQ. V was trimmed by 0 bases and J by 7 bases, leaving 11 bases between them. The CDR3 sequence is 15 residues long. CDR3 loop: CASSLGLGPNSPLHF. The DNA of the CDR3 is TGCGCCAGCAGCTTGGGGCTGGGCCCAAATTCACCCCTCCACTTT.

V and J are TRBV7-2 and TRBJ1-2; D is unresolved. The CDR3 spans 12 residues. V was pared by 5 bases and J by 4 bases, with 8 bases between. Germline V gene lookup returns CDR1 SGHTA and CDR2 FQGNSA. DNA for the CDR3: TGTGCCAGCAGCGCTAATCTCTATGGCTACACCTTC. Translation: CASSANLYGYTF.

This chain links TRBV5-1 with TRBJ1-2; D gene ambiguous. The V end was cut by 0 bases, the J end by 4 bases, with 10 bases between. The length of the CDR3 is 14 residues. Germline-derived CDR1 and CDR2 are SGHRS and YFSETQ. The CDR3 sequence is CASSLDSYTYGYTF. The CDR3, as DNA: TGCGCCAGCAGCTTGGATAGCTATACCTATGGCTACACCTTC.

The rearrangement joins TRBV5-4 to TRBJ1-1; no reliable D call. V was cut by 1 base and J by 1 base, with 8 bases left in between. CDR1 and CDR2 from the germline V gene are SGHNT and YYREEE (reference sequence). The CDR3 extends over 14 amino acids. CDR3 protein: CASSLSSTNTEAFF. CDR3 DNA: TGTGCCAGCAGCTTGAGCTCTACGAACACTGAAGCTTTCTTT.

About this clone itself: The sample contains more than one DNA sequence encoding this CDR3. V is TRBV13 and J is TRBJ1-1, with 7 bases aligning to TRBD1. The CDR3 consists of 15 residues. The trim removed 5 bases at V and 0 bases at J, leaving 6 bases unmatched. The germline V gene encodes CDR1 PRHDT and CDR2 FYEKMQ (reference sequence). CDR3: CASSPRQGMNTEAFF. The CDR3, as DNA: TGTGCCAGCAGCCCCCGACAGGGAATGAACACTGAAGCTTTCTTT.

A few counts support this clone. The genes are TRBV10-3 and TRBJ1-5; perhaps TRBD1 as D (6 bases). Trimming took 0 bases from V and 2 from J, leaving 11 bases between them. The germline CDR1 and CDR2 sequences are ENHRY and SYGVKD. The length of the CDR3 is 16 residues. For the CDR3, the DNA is TGTGCCATCAGTGAGTCCCTGGGGGCTGGCAATCAGCCCCAGCATTTT. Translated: CAISESLGAGNQPQHF.

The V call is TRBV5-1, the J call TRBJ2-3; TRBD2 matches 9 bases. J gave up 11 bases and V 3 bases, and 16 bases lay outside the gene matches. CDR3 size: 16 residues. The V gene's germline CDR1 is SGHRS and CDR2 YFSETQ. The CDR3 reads CASSSNLAGFGGGQYF. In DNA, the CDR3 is TGCGCCAGCAGCTCGAATCTAGCGGGGTTCGGGGGAGGGCAGTATTTT.

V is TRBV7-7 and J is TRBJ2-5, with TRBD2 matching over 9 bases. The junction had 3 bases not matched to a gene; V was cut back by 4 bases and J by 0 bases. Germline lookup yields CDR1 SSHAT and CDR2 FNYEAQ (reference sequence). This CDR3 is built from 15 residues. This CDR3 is CASSSSGADQETQYF. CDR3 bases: TGTGCCAGCAGCTCTAGCGGGGCCGACCAAGAGACCCAGTACTTC.

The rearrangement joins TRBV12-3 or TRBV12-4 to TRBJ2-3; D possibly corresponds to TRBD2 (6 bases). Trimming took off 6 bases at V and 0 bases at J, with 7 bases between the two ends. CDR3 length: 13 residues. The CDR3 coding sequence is TGTGCCAGCAGCCGGGGGAGCACAGATACGCAGTATTTT. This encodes CASSRGSTDTQYF.

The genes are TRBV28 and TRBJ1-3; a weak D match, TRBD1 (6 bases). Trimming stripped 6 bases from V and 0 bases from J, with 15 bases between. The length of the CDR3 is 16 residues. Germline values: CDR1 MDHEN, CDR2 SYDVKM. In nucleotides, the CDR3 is TGTGCCAGCAGCCGGACAGACTTTGTCTCTGGAAACACCATATATTTT. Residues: CASSRTDFVSGNTIYF.

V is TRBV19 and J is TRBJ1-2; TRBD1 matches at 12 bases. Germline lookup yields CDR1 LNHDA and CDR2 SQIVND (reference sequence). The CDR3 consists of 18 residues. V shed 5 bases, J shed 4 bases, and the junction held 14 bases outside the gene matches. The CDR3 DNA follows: TGTGCCAGTAGTGATGGGCGGGACAGGGGGCGCCGAGGCTATGGCTACACCTTC. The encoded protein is CASSDGRDRGRRGYGYTF.

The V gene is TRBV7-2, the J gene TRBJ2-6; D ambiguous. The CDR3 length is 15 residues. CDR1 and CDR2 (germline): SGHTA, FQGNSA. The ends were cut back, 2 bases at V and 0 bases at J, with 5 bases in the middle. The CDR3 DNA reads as TGTGCCAGCAGCTTATTGAGCTCTGGGGCCAACGTCCTGACTTTC. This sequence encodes CASSLLSSGANVLTF.

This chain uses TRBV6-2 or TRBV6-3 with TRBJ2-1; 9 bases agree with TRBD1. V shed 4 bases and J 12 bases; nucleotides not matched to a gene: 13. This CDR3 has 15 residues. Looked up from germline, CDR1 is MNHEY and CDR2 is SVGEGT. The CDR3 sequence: CASSFQPGQGRRQFF. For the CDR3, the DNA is TGTGCCAGCAGTTTTCAACCGGGACAGGGACGTAGGCAGTTCTTC.

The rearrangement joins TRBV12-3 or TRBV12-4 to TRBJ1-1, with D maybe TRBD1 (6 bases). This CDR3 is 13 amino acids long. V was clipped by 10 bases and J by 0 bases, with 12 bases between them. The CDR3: CATKRTVNTEAFF. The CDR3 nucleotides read TGTGCCACTAAAAGGACAGTGAACACTGAAGCTTTCTTT.

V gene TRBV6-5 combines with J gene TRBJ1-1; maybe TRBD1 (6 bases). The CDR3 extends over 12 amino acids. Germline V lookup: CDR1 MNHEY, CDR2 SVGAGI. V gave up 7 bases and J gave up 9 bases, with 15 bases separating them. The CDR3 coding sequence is TGTGCCAGCATGGGGGCTGTCACCAAAGCTTTCTTT. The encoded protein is CASMGAVTKAFF.

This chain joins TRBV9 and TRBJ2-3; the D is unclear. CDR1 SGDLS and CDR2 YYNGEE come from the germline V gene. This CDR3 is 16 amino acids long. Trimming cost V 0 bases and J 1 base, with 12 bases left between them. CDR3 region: CASSVGPATRTDTQYF. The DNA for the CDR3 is TGTGCCAGCAGCGTAGGACCGGCGACTCGCACAGATACGCAGTATTTT.

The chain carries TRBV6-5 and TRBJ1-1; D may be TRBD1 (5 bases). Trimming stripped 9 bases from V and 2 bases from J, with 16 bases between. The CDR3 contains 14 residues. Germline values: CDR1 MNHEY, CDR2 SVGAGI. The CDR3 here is CASLQGWGNTEAFF. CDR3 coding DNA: TGTGCCAGTCTCCAGGGCTGGGGAAACACTGAAGCTTTCTTT.

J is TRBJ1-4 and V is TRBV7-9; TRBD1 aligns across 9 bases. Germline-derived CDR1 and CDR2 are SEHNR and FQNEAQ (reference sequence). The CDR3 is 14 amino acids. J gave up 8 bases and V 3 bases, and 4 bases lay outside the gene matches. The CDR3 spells CASSFTGGREKLFF. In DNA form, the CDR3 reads TGTGCCAGCAGCTTCACAGGGGGCAGGGAAAAACTGTTTTTT.

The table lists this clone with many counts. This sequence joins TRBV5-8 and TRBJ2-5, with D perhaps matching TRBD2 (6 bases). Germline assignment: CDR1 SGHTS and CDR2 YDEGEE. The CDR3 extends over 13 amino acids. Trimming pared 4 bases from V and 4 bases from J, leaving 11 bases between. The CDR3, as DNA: TGTGCCAGCAGCCACAATAGCGGAGAGACCCAGTACTTC. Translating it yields CASSHNSGETQYF.

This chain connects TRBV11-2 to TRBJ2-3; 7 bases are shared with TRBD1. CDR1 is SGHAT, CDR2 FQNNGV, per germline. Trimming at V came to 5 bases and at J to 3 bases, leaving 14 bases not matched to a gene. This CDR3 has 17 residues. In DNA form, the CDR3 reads TGTGCCAGCAGCCTCCAACAGGGGCCGGGAATTACAGATACGCAGTATTTT. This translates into CASSLQQGPGITDTQYF.

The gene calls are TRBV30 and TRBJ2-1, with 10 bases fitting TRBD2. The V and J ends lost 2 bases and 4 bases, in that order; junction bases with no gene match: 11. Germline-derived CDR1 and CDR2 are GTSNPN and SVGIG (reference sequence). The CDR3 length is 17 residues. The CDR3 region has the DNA TGTGCCTGGAGTACCTGGGTAGCGGGGGGCAGGTACAATGAGCAGTTCTTC. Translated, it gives CAWSTWVAGGRYNEQFF.

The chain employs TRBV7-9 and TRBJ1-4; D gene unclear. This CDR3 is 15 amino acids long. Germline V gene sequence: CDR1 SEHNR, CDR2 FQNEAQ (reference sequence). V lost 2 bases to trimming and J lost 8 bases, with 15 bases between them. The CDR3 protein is CASSLQVGRVEKLFF. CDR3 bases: TGTGCCAGCAGCTTACAGGTTGGGAGAGTAGAAAAACTGTTTTTT.